A single sample gave rise to the 31 T cell receptor beta chains below, sequenced in a study of shared clonotypes between healthy human individuals. Data came from immunoSEQ multiplex PCR; TCRdb stores just in-frame clones and leaves some out. This table holds 2,500,000 or so clones, around nine tenths found once. The material sequenced was naive CD4+ T cells sorted from blood. Sample subset: CD45RA+ positively selected. Every receptor here comes from a man younger than 35 in good health.

V is TRBV11-3 and J is TRBJ2-3, with 9 bases lining up with TRBD1. Per the germline V gene, CDR1 is SGHNT and CDR2 is YENEEA. V shed 6 bases and J 4 bases; nucleotides not matched to a gene: 2. This CDR3 contains 13 residues. CDR3 coding DNA: TGTGCCAGCAGGGGACAGGGTTCAGATACGCAGTATTTT. It translates to CASRGQGSDTQYF.

A note on this clone: In the same sample, other DNA sequences code for this CDR3. The chain is built from TRBV7-2 and TRBJ2-1; D gene unclear. From germline, CDR1 is SGHTA and CDR2 FQGNSA. This CDR3 comprises 13 residues. The V end lost 5 bases, the J end lost 9 bases, and 14 bases lay between the germline ends. CDR3 residues: CASSKRGVGEQFF. CDR3 DNA sequence: TGTGCCAGCAGCAAACGTGGGGTTGGTGAGCAGTTCTTC.

The gene calls are TRBV11-3 and TRBJ2-1; maybe TRBD2 (7 bases). Trimming shortened V by 5 bases and J by 5 bases, and 16 bases separated the two germline ends. Germline V lookup: CDR1 SGHNT, CDR2 YENEEA. The CDR3 runs 15 residues. The CDR3 here is CASSPRRGPDNEQFF. The CDR3 DNA follows: TGTGCCAGCAGCCCCAGGCGGGGGCCAGACAATGAGCAGTTCTTC.

CDR3 amino acids: CASGKGFIPNEKLFF. The CDR3 nucleotides read TGTGCCAGCGGTAAGGGGTTCATCCCAAATGAAAAACTGTTTTTT. This sequence joins TRBV6-1 and TRBJ1-4; perhaps TRBD1 as D (5 bases). The CDR3 loop spans 15 amino acids. Trimming took off 8 bases at V and 5 bases at J, with 18 bases between the two ends. From germline, CDR1 is MNHNS and CDR2 SASEGT.

This sequence joins TRBV19 and TRBJ1-6; the match to TRBD1 covers 8 bases. There are 15 residues in the CDR3. J gave up 6 bases and V 6 bases, and 7 bases lay outside the gene matches. Germline V lookup: CDR1 LNHDA, CDR2 SQIVND (reference sequence). The CDR3 DNA reads as TGTGCCAGTAGCTCAATAACAGGGGGTAATTCACCCCTCCACTTT. It codes for CASSSITGGNSPLHF.

The chain uses TRBV1 and TRBJ2-7; the listed D gene, TRBD1, was not tested against the DNA. TRBV1 is labeled a pseudogene. There are 12 residues in the CDR3. The CDR3 DNA reads TGCACCAGCAGCGTCCAGTCCCACGAGCAGTACTTC. The encoded protein is CTSSVQSHEQYF.

The V gene is TRBV5-6, the J gene TRBJ2-3; 10 nucleotides align to TRBD1. CDR1 and CDR2 from the germline V gene are SGHDT and YYEEEE. J lost 3 bases, V lost 2 bases, and 3 bases had no gene match. This CDR3 comprises 15 residues. The CDR3 sequence: CASSFWTGGTDTQYF. The CDR3 DNA reads TGTGCCAGCAGCTTTTGGACAGGGGGTACAGATACGCAGTATTTT.

The chain combines TRBV5-5 with TRBJ2-2; D is uncertain. CDR3 length: 14 amino acids. Germline V gene data show CDR1 as SGHKS and CDR2 as YYEKEE (reference sequence). The V and J ends lost 0 bases and 6 bases respectively, with 9 bases between them. CDR3 in DNA: TGTGCCAGCAGCTTGGCGCCACAACCCGGGGAGCTGTTTTTT. Amino acids: CASSLAPQPGELFF.

This chain joins TRBV5-1 and TRBJ1-1; TRBD1 matches at 8 bases. Germline values: CDR1 SGHRS, CDR2 YFSETQ. The CDR3 is 17 residues long. J lost 1 base, V lost 3 bases, and 11 bases had no gene match. DNA for the CDR3: TGCGCCAGCAGCTGGACTTATTCCGGACAGGGGAACACTGAAGCTTTCTTT. This gives the protein CASSWTYSGQGNTEAFF.

Remarks on this clone: The same CDR3 is also encoded by other DNA sequences in this sample. V gene TRBV2 combines with J gene TRBJ1-5, with D possibly matching TRBD1 (6 bases). Germline CDR1 and CDR2: SNHLY and FYNNEI. V lost 6 bases to trimming and J lost 4 bases, with 16 bases between them. The CDR3 contains 15 residues. The CDR3 DNA is TGTGCCAGCAGCCTCTCGGGACAAGGTAATCAGCCCCAGCATTTT. It translates to CASSLSGQGNQPQHF. Looking up the rest from reference TRBV2 and TRBJ1-5 gives the full variable domain: EPEVTQTPSHQVTQMGQEVILRCVPISNHLYFYWYRQILGQKVEFLVSFYNNEISEKSEIFDDQFSVERPDGSNFTLKIRSTKLEDSAMYFCASSLSGQGNQPQHFGDGTRLSIL.

This rearrangement joins TRBV6-5 to TRBJ1-2, with D unresolved. Per germline, CDR1 MNHEY and CDR2 SVGAGI. V lost 0 bases and J lost 7, with 12 bases in between. CDR3 size: 14 residues. DNA for the CDR3: TGTGCCAGCAGTTACTCTAACAGCCCCAGTGGCTACACCTTC. It translates to CASSYSNSPSGYTF.

The chain joins TRBV5-4 to TRBJ1-2, with TRBD1 matching over 7 bases. The CDR3 loop spans 15 amino acids. The V gene end was trimmed by 4 bases and the J gene end by 3 bases; junction bases not matched to a gene: 9. Germline V gives CDR1 SGHNT, CDR2 YYREEE (reference sequence). CDR3 DNA sequence: TGTGCCAGCAGCACGGGGACAGCGGGGGACTATGGCTACACCTTC. This translates into CASSTGTAGDYGYTF.

The genes are TRBV6-1 and TRBJ2-1, with a possible D match to TRBD1 (6 bases). This CDR3 contains 14 residues. V was shortened by 5 bases and J by 6 bases, with 14 bases between the two germline ends. The germline V gene encodes CDR1 MNHNS and CDR2 SASEGT. The CDR3 spells CASSPGTPPNEQFF. The CDR3 region has the DNA TGTGCCAGCAGTCCCGGGACACCCCCCAATGAGCAGTTCTTC.

The V gene is TRBV5-1, the J gene TRBJ2-2; TRBD2 matches at 10 bases. Germline V gene data show CDR1 as SGHRS and CDR2 as YFSETQ. This CDR3 is built from 17 residues. Trimming removed 0 bases from V and 11 bases from J; junction bases left unmatched: 13. The CDR3 coding sequence is TGCGCCAGCAGCTTGGCTCACAGCAGCGGGGGGGCAGGAGAGCTGTTTTTT. Amino acid sequence: CASSLAHSSGGAGELFF.

This rearrangement joins TRBV7-9 to TRBJ2-1, with 8 nucleotides matching TRBD1. V lost 6 bases and J lost 0; bases outside the gene matches: 7. In germline, CDR1 is SEHNR, CDR2 FQNEAQ (reference sequence). This CDR3 region has 16 residues. The CDR3 coding sequence is TGTGCCAGCAGAGCTACGGACAGGGCCTCCTACAATGAGCAGTTCTTC. Translated, it gives CASRATDRASYNEQFF.

The rearrangement joins TRBV5-1 to TRBJ2-2, with 7 bases lining up with TRBD2. The V gene's germline CDR1 is SGHRS and CDR2 YFSETQ. V was clipped by 2 bases and J by 5 bases; unmatched bases: 9. This CDR3 has 16 amino acids. This chain's CDR3 is CASSFGLAVGTGELFF. The CDR3, as DNA: TGCGCCAGCAGCTTCGGGCTAGCGGTAGGGACCGGGGAGCTGTTTTTT.

This chain joins TRBV6-5 and TRBJ2-5; 7 bases are a match to TRBD1. The J segment lost 5 bases and the V segment lost 6 bases, leaving 6 bases of the junction unmatched. CDR1 and CDR2 from the germline V gene are MNHEY and SVGAGI. The CDR3 runs 13 residues. The CDR3 DNA reads as TGTGCCAGCAGGACAGGGACGCGGGAGACCCAGTACTTC. Translating gives CASRTGTRETQYF.

V and J are TRBV5-4 and TRBJ1-4; the D is unclear. Trimming took off 4 bases at V and 3 bases at J, with 13 bases between the two ends. CDR1 is SGHNT and CDR2 is YYREEE in the germline V gene (reference sequence). The CDR3 loop spans 15 amino acids. This CDR3 is CASSDAGGANEKLFF. The CDR3 DNA sequence: TGTGCCAGCAGCGACGCCGGAGGAGCTAATGAAAAACTGTTTTTT.

The gene calls are TRBV2 and TRBJ1-1; the D gene is possibly TRBD1 (6 bases). Germline CDR1 SNHLY, CDR2 FYNNEI. V was trimmed by 6 bases and J by 0 bases, leaving 14 bases between them. The CDR3 runs to 15 residues. For the CDR3, the DNA is TGTGCCAGCAGAGGGGGAGGTACCATGAACACTGAAGCTTTCTTT. It translates to CASRGGGTMNTEAFF.

The chain couples TRBV30 to TRBJ2-3; 11 positions match TRBD2. The CDR3 contains 17 residues. CDR1 is GTSNPN and CDR2 is SVGIG in the germline V gene (reference sequence). With 2 bases clipped from V and 6 bases from J, the junction kept 13 bases outside the gene matches. CDR3: CAWSNQRGSGRADTQYF. In DNA, the CDR3 is TGTGCCTGGAGTAATCAGCGGGGTAGCGGGAGGGCGGATACGCAGTATTTT. Variable domain in full (rest from reference TRBV30 and TRBJ2-3): SQTIHQWPATLVQPVGSPLSLECTVEGTSNPNLYWYRQAAGRGLQLLFYSVGIGQISSEVPQNLSASRPQDRQFILSSKKLLLSDSGFYLCAWSNQRGSGRADTQYFGPGTRLTVL.

This clone was seen only once. V and J are TRBV7-8 and TRBJ2-7; D remains unclear. V lost 1 base and J lost 3, with 13 bases in between. The CDR3 spans 15 residues. Germline loops: CDR1 SGHVS, CDR2 FQNEAQ. In DNA, the CDR3 is TGTGCCAGCAGCTTAGTACGTGATGAAGGCTACGAGCAGTACTTC. Translating it yields CASSLVRDEGYEQYF.

This chain uses TRBV5-1 with TRBJ1-2, with 8 bases identical to TRBD1. With 4 bases clipped from V and 4 bases from J, the junction kept 9 bases outside the gene matches. In germline, CDR1 is SGHRS, CDR2 YFSETQ. The CDR3 has 15 residues. The CDR3 region is CASSEDRTGSYGYTF. The CDR3 DNA sequence: TGCGCCAGCAGCGAAGACCGGACAGGGAGCTATGGCTACACCTTC.

This chain joins TRBV18 and TRBJ2-5, with D tentatively TRBD1 (5 bases). V was cut by 0 bases and J by 4 bases, with 18 bases left in between. The CDR3 runs 17 residues. The germline V gene has CDR1 KGHSH and CDR2 LQKENI. The DNA for the CDR3 is TGTGCCAGCTCACCACCGAACGTTGTGGGGCGCCGAGAGACCCAGTACTTC. It encodes CASSPPNVVGRRETQYF.

The V call is TRBV6-5, the J call TRBJ1-6; 7 bases match TRBD1. V lost 4 bases and J lost 7; bases outside the gene matches: 10. Germline values: CDR1 MNHEY, CDR2 SVGAGI. This CDR3 is 16 amino acids long. CDR3 in amino acids: CASSLSPAGGNSPLHF. The CDR3 DNA sequence: TGTGCCAGCAGTTTATCCCCAGCAGGGGGAAATTCACCCCTCCACTTT.

This clone has only a few counts. CDR3 coding DNA: TGTGCCGTACAGGGTGAACTCTACGAGCAGTACTTC. It is translated as CAVQGELYEQYF. This chain links TRBV6-5 with TRBJ2-7, with D perhaps matching TRBD1 (6 bases). The CDR3 sequence is 12 residues long. The germline V gene has CDR1 MNHEY and CDR2 SVGAGI. Trimming stripped 11 bases from V and 3 bases from J, with 14 bases between.

The chain joins TRBV10-3 to TRBJ2-6; 9 positions match TRBD1. CDR3 length: 17 residues. Germline CDR1 and CDR2: ENHRY and SYGVKD. The J segment lost 1 base and the V segment lost 2 bases, leaving 3 bases of the junction unmatched. Here the CDR3 reads CAISEVTGGSGANVLTF. The CDR3 bases are TGTGCCATCAGTGAGGTGACAGGGGGTTCTGGGGCCAACGTCCTGACTTTC.

On this clone itself: The same CDR3 also results from other DNA sequences found in this sample. This chain joins TRBV5-1 and TRBJ2-3; D is ambiguous. With 2 bases removed from V and 2 bases from J, the gap between germline ends came to 9 bases. The CDR3 consists of 14 residues. CDR1 and CDR2 (germline): SGHRS, YFSETQ. The CDR3 DNA is TGCGCCAGCAGCTTAGGAAGGGTCACAGATACGCAGTATTTT. Amino acid sequence: CASSLGRVTDTQYF.

As to this clone: The sample has other DNA sequences that encode this CDR3 too. V is TRBV5-4 and J is TRBJ1-3; no firm D call. V was pared by 0 bases and J by 0 bases, with 4 bases between. This CDR3 is 14 amino acids long. Germline V gene lookup returns CDR1 SGHNT and CDR2 YYREEE (reference sequence). The CDR3 is CASSLGSSGNTIYF. The CDR3 coding sequence is TGTGCCAGCAGCTTGGGAAGCTCTGGAAACACCATATATTTT.

The J gene is TRBJ2-7, the V gene TRBV11-2; no clear D. The CDR3 runs 13 residues. Germline CDR1 and CDR2: SGHAT and FQNNGV. Deletions cut 5 bases from V and 6 bases from J, with 14 bases between. The CDR3 nucleotides read TGTGCCAGCAGCGTAAGAGTTGCCGGCGAGCAGTACTTC. Translating it yields CASSVRVAGEQYF.

A single count supports this clone. The rearrangement links TRBV5-1 to TRBJ1-2, with TRBD1 matching 9 bases. The junction had 12 bases not matched to a gene; V was cut back by 4 bases and J by 5 bases. Germline V gene sequence: CDR1 SGHRS, CDR2 YFSETQ. The CDR3 runs 16 residues. CDR3 coding DNA: TGCGCCAGCAGCCCTAGCCCGGGACAGGGAAAGTATGGCTACACCTTC. Protein product: CASSPSPGQGKYGYTF.

V and J are TRBV6-5 and TRBJ2-7, with D tentatively TRBD2 (6 bases). The V end lost 6 bases, the J end lost 2 bases, and 11 bases lay between the germline ends. The CDR3 has 13 residues. Germline loops: CDR1 MNHEY, CDR2 SVGAGI. This CDR3 is CASRRGLTYEQYF. CDR3 DNA sequence: TGTGCCAGCAGGCGGGGATTAACCTACGAGCAGTACTTC.